One TCR beta chain is described in this entry. Germline CDR1 is SGHNT and CDR2 is YYREEE (reference sequence). V shed 4 bases, J shed 4 bases, and the junction held 3 bases outside the gene matches. The CDR3 sequence is 14 residues long. Participants were aged roughly 18 to 90 years, lived in over 20 US areas, and enrolled virtually. In assigning cohorts, the study relied on participant-reported clinical history. The sample belongs to a study of blood T cell repertoires in COVID-19. Study-wide context: Acute-phase and convalescent COVID-19 samples originated in the United States, Italy and Spain.

Per the study methods: Amplification of reference gene primers was used by the study to estimate nucleated cell counts. The repertoire was sequenced with immunoSEQ multiplex PCR; TCRdb's copy has only in-frame clones and lacks some. V and J calls and clone size are given by that table; D and trimming were obtained from the DNA. This sample yields a few hundred thousand clones, of which 85% to 90% are seen a single time; around 9.3% belongs to the top ten. V gene TRBV5-4 combines with J gene TRBJ2-7; 12 bases agree with TRBD1. Sequences were obtained from PBMCs or T cells enriched from blood (not recorded which). This clonotype originated in a woman between 18 and 29 years old who had recovered from COVID-19. In DNA form, the CDR3 reads TGTGCCAGCAGCCGGGACAGGGGGCTGTACGAGCAGTACTTC. Translation: CASSRDRGLYEQYF.